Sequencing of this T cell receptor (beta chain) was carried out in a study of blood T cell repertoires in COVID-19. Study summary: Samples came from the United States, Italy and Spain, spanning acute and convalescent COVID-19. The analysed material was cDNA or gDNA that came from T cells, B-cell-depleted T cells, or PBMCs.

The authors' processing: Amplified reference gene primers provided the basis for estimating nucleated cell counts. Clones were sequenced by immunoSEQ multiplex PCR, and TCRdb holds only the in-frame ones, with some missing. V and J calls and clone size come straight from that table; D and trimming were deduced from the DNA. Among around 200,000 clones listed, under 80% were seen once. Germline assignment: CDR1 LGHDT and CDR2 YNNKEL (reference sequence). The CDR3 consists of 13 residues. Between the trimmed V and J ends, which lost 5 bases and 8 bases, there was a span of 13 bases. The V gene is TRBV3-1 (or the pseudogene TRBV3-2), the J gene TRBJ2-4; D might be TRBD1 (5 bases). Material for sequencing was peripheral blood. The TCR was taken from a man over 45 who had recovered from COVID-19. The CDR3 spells CASSVLIGDIQYF. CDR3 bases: TGTGCCAGCAGCGTACTAATAGGGGACATTCAGTACTTC.